By its share, the clone carrying this T cell receptor (beta chain) is medium-sized. These data belong to a study of metastatic and nonmetastatic thyroid tumors. No patient received treatment before thyroid surgery. Authors' methods: Researchers built a distant-metastasis classifier for papillary thyroid cancer that drew on CDR3 differences across clinicopathological groups. TCRdb re-called the PCR reads through MiXCR. Here the V and J calls rest on TCRdb's processing, not on the authors' analysis. Here the sample spans 25,000 to 30,000 clones, 14% to 15% being singletons. This CDR3 comprises 14 residues. J gave up 0 bases and V 4 bases, and 2 bases lay outside the gene matches.

Source material: blood. The chain recombines TRBV12-3 or TRBV12-4 with TRBJ2-7, with 8 bases fitting TRBD1. The sequence came from a female donor with papillary thyroid cancer or a benign thyroid nodule (not recorded which). Some clones in this sample may be carry-over from other donors' samples. The CDR3 sequence: CASSYGQGSYEQYF. The CDR3 region has the DNA TGTGCCAGCAGTTACGGACAGGGCTCCTACGAGCAGTACTTC.